This T cell receptor beta chain was recorded in a study of cytomegalovirus exposure and HLA in healthy donors. Study summary: An earlier analysis identified some 110 million unique TCR beta sequences in 150 million to 200 million T cells. Study-wide findings and caveats: The classifier reportedly diagnosed cytomegalovirus status with high sensitivity and specificity. A later analysis showed HLA-associated TCR beta chains outstripping equally common others in clonal expansion. Previously analyzed data showed that most TCR beta V segments were productive at a frequency of about 87% or about 30%.

Regarding this clone: Its specificity is unknown.

CDR3 size: 16 residues. Germline CDR1 reads SGHAT; CDR2 reads FQNNGV. J lost 3 bases, V lost 4 bases, and 7 bases had no gene match. It was with 60 Vbeta and 13 Jbeta primers that the PCR ran. Using immunoSEQ multiplex PCR, the repertoire was profiled, and TCRdb retains in-frame clones only, with some absent. This table has around 130,000 clones, about four fifths appearing once. The sample taken for sequencing was PBMCs. The chain has TRBV11-2 and TRBJ2-5, with 11 bases that match TRBD2. This clonotype originated in a woman aged 18-35 years in good health and CMV-seronegative. The CDR3 nucleotides read TGTGCCAGCAGCTCCCCTAGCGGGAGGATGGAAGAGACCCAGTACTTC. It encodes CASSSPSGRMEETQYF.